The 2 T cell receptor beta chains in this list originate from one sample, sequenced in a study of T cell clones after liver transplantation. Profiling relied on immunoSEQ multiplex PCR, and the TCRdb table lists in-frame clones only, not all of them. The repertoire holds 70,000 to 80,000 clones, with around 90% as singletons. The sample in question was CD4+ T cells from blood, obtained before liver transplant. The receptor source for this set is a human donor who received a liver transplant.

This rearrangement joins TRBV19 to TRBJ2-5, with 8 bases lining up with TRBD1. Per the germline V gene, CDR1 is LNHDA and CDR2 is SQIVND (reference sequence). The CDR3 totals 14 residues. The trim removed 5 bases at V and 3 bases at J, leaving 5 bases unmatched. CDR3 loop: CASSSTGGEETQYF. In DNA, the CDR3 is TGTGCCAGTAGTTCTACAGGGGGAGAAGAGACCCAGTACTTC. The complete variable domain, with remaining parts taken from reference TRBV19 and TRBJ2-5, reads DGGITQSPKYLFRKEGQNVTLSCEQNLNHDAMYWYRQDPGQGLRLIYYSQIVNDFQKGDIAEGYSVSREKKESFPLTVTSAQKNPTAFYLCASSSTGGEETQYFGPGTRLLVL.

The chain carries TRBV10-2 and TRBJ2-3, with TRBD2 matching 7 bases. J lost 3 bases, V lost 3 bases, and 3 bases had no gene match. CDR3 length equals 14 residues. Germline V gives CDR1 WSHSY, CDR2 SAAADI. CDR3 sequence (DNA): TGCGCCAGCAGTGATGGACTAGTGACAGATACGCAGTATTTT. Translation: CASSDGLVTDTQYF.